What follows are 22 T cell receptor beta chains derived from one specimen sequenced in a study of OX40 agonist ivuxolimab in advanced cancers. Clones were sequenced by immunoSEQ multiplex PCR, and TCRdb holds only the in-frame ones, with some missing. The repertoire includes approximately 100,000 clones, under 85% of them detected once, and about 4.1% sits in the top ten. This specimen was CD4+ or CD8+ T cells sorted from blood, taken in a trial of the OX40 agonist ivuxolimab. These receptors originate from an adult with an advanced solid tumor such as melanoma, head and neck, liver or kidney cancer.

This clone has more than one count but fewer than ten. The chain is built from TRBV4-3 and TRBJ1-5; maybe TRBD1 (5 bases). Germline V gene sequence: CDR1 LGHNA, CDR2 YSLEER. With 0 bases removed from V and 7 bases from J, the gap between germline ends came to 16 bases. The CDR3 sequence is 16 residues long. In DNA, the CDR3 is TGCGCCAGCAGCCAAGAGTTAGTTGCAGGGCGGCAGCCCCAGCATTTT. Its translation is CASSQELVAGRQPQHF.

The chain combines TRBV19 with TRBJ2-2, with 11 bases matching TRBD2. The germline V gene has CDR1 LNHDA and CDR2 SQIVND (reference sequence). This CDR3 contains 17 residues. Germline trimming cut 7 bases from V and 1 base from J; bases unmatched to any gene: 8. Here the CDR3 DNA reads TGTGCCAGTACGAAAACTAGCGGGAGACTGAACACCGGGGAGCTGTTTTTT. It is translated as CASTKTSGRLNTGELFF.

The CDR3 protein is CASSLGGRLNEQFF. CDR3 coding DNA: TGCGCCAGCAGCTTGGGAGGCCGCCTCAATGAGCAGTTCTTC. This chain joins TRBV5-1 and TRBJ2-1, with D hard to call. Germline CDR1 and CDR2: SGHRS and YFSETQ. The CDR3 length is 14 residues. Trimming removed 0 bases at V and 6 bases at J, with 10 bases between.

The gene calls are TRBV7-9 and TRBJ2-7; TRBD1 aligns across 8 bases. The CDR3 spans 13 residues. CDR1 and CDR2 from the germline V gene are SEHNR and FQNEAQ (reference sequence). The ends lost 4 bases at V and 5 bases at J; junction bases unmatched: 4. The CDR3 DNA is TGTGCCAGCAGCTCACAGGGGGGAGACGAGCAGTACTTC. This codes for CASSSQGGDEQYF.

This rearrangement joins TRBV5-1 to TRBJ1-6, with 7 bases fitting TRBD1. The J segment lost 7 bases and the V segment lost 5 bases, leaving 6 bases of the junction unmatched. CDR1 and CDR2 (germline): SGHRS, YFSETQ. This CDR3 spans 14 amino acids. CDR3 nucleotides: TGCGCCAGCAGTGCAGGGGACAGCAATTCACCCCTCCACTTT. It translates to CASSAGDSNSPLHF.

V is TRBV11-3 and J is TRBJ2-5, with D possibly TRBD1 on 6 matching bases. Looked up from germline, CDR1 is SGHNT and CDR2 is YENEEA. Trimming took 6 bases from V and 1 from J, leaving 12 bases between them. The length of the CDR3 is 14 residues. This CDR3 reads CASSWDTTQETQYF. CDR3 nucleotides: TGTGCCAGCAGTTGGGACACGACCCAAGAGACCCAGTACTTC.

This sequence joins TRBV7-2 and TRBJ2-7; no clear D gene. Trimming stripped 0 bases from V and 8 bases from J, with 11 bases between. The CDR3 sequence is 13 residues long. The germline gives CDR1 SGHTA, CDR2 FQGNSA. DNA of the CDR3: TGTGCCAGCAGCTTAGCGAGTAGGGCCCAGCAGTACTTC. Translating it yields CASSLASRAQQYF.

This chain connects TRBV28 to TRBJ1-1, with TRBD1 matching 9 bases. The CDR3 is 15 amino acids. Unmatched junction bases numbered 7, after V lost 8 bases and J lost 0 bases. The germline V gene has CDR1 MDHEN and CDR2 SYDVKM. CDR3 protein: CASFTGGLLNTEAFF. CDR3 coding DNA: TGTGCCAGCTTTACAGGGGGCCTGCTGAACACTGAAGCTTTCTTT.

This chain links TRBV7-8 with TRBJ1-5; 9 nucleotides agree with TRBD1. V lost 5 bases and J lost 6; bases outside the gene matches: 8. Per the germline V gene, CDR1 is SGHVS and CDR2 is FQNEAQ. The CDR3 totals 15 residues. The CDR3, as DNA: TGTGCCAGCAGCAACACTTGGACAGGGGTTCAGCCCCAGCATTTT. Translating it yields CASSNTWTGVQPQHF.

This clone was recorded once. The V gene is TRBV6-5, the J gene TRBJ1-1; D unresolved. CDR3 size: 14 residues. Germline loops: CDR1 MNHEY, CDR2 SVGAGI. Trimming pared 2 bases from V and 5 bases from J, leaving 12 bases between. CDR3 nucleotide sequence: TGTGCCAGCAGTTACACACCGGGCGAGACTGAAGCTTTCTTT. Its translation is CASSYTPGETEAFF.

The chain couples TRBV4-1 to TRBJ2-7; D is perhaps TRBD2 (6 bases). Trimming took off 0 bases at V and 2 bases at J, with 11 bases between the two ends. Germline CDR1 MGHRA, CDR2 YSYEKL. The CDR3 runs 15 residues. The CDR3 coding sequence is TGCGCCAGCAGCCAAGAGGGATCGGGAGCCTACGAGCAGTACTTC. Translated, it gives CASSQEGSGAYEQYF.

The CDR3 nucleotides read TGTGCGACCACCCTTTCAGGAAACACCATATATTTT. Translated, it gives CATTLSGNTIYF. The chain links TRBV19 to TRBJ1-3; D remains unclear. The CDR3 sequence is 12 residues long. The V gene's germline CDR1 is LNHDA and CDR2 SQIVND (reference sequence).

The chain combines TRBV19 with TRBJ2-5, with TRBD2 matching over 8 bases. The CDR3 loop spans 18 amino acids. Looked up from germline, CDR1 is LNHDA and CDR2 is SQIVND (reference sequence). J was trimmed by 2 bases and V by 5 bases; bases with no gene match: 16. CDR3 bases: TGTGCCAGTAGTCTTCAAATCAGCGGGACTAGACGGCAAGAGACCCAGTACTTC. Translated: CASSLQISGTRRQETQYF.

This clone appeared once. The chain combines TRBV29-1 with TRBJ1-4, with 10 bases aligning to TRBD1. CDR3 size: 14 residues. V gave up 6 bases and J gave up 7 bases; unmatched junction bases: 8. CDR1 is SQVTM, CDR2 ANQGSEA, per germline. The CDR3 DNA sequence: TGCAGCGTCCAAAGACAGGGGGCGAGTGAAAAACTGTTTTTT. This translates into CSVQRQGASEKLFF.

The chain carries TRBV5-1 and TRBJ2-5; 9 nucleotides match TRBD2. Judging by the DNA end, TRBJ2-7 fits better; the J call may be wrong. The CDR3 covers 15 residues. Germline V gene data show CDR1 as SGHRS and CDR2 as YFSETQ. CDR3 sequence (DNA): TGCGCCAGCAGGCCTGGACTAGCGAGGGACTACGAGCAGTACTTC. The encoded protein is CASRPGLARDYEQYF.

The V gene is TRBV5-4, the J gene TRBJ2-7; 9 bases match TRBD2. This CDR3 comprises 18 residues. Germline assignment: CDR1 SGHNT and CDR2 YYREEE (reference sequence). V lost 0 bases to trimming and J lost 4 bases; unmatched junction nucleotides: 14. Here the CDR3 reads CASSLVPPEAGGGYEQYF. Written as DNA, the CDR3 is TGTGCCAGCAGCTTGGTCCCCCCTGAGGCGGGAGGGGGGTACGAGCAGTACTTC.

This clone was recorded only once. V gene TRBV5-4 combines with J gene TRBJ2-3; perhaps TRBD1 as D (5 bases). The germline V gene encodes CDR1 SGHNT and CDR2 YYREEE (reference sequence). V was clipped by 4 bases and J by 0 bases, with 12 bases between them. The CDR3 runs 15 residues. CDR3 in DNA: TGTGCCAGCAGCGGCCGGTCAGGGAGCACAGATACGCAGTATTTT. Translating it yields CASSGRSGSTDTQYF. Filled out from reference TRBV5-4 and TRBJ2-3, the complete variable domain reads ETGVTQSPTHLIKTRGQQVTLRCSSQSGHNTVSWYQQALGQGPQFIFQYYREEENGRGNFPPRFSGLQFPNYSSELNVNALELDDSALYLCASSGRSGSTDTQYFGPGTRLTVL.

This chain uses TRBV18 with TRBJ1-1; D may be TRBD1 (5 bases). V dropped 5 bases and J dropped 1 base, with 8 bases sitting between them. The germline CDR1 and CDR2 sequences are KGHSH and LQKENI. The CDR3 sequence is 13 residues long. The CDR3 region is CASSSTANTEAFF. CDR3 DNA: TGTGCCAGCTCATCGACAGCGAACACTGAAGCTTTCTTT.

The V and J genes are TRBV11-2 and TRBJ2-3; the D gene is possibly TRBD2 (7 bases). This CDR3 has 15 amino acids. Germline CDR1 is SGHAT and CDR2 is FQNNGV. V was cut by 4 bases and J by 2 bases, with 13 bases left in between. CDR3 loop: CASSSSGGLTDTQYF. CDR3 coding DNA: TGTGCCAGCAGCTCCTCCGGGGGGCTCACAGATACGCAGTATTTT. The variable domain in full, with the rest retrieved from reference TRBV11-2 and TRBJ2-3, is EAGVAQSPRYKIIEKRQSVAFWCNPISGHATLYWYQQILGQGPKLLIQFQNNGVVDDSQLPKDRFSAERLKGVDSTLKIQPAKLEDSAVYLCASSSSGGLTDTQYFGPGTRLTVL.

J is TRBJ2-1 and V is TRBV10-3, with 9 bases identical to TRBD2. The V and J ends lost 3 bases and 4 bases, in that order; junction bases with no gene match: 1. In germline, CDR1 is ENHRY, CDR2 SYGVKD. The CDR3 totals 14 residues. DNA for the CDR3: TGTGCCATCAGTGAAGCGGGAGGATACAATGAGCAGTTCTTC. Its protein is CAISEAGGYNEQFF.

The genes are TRBV5-1 and TRBJ2-7; 13 nucleotides match TRBD2. The CDR3 length is 19 residues. Looked up from germline, CDR1 is SGHRS and CDR2 is YFSETQ. Germline trimming cut 0 bases from V and 3 bases from J; bases unmatched to any gene: 12. CDR3 sequence reads: CASSLEPGLAGRGIYEQYF. CDR3 DNA sequence: TGCGCCAGCAGCTTGGAGCCGGGACTAGCGGGAAGGGGCATCTACGAGCAGTACTTC. Combining the CDR3 with reference TRBV5-1 and TRBJ2-7 gives the whole variable domain KAGVTQTPRYLIKTRGQQVTLSCSPISGHRSVSWYQQTPGQGLQFLFEYFSETQRNKGNFPGRFSGRQFSNSRSEMNVSTLELGDSALYLCASSLEPGLAGRGIYEQYFGPGTRLTVT.

This chain connects TRBV5-4 to TRBJ2-5; 7 bases line up with TRBD2. V trimming: 5 bases; J trimming: 1 base; junction bases outside the gene matches: 5. The CDR3 is made up of 14 amino acids. Germline V lookup: CDR1 SGHNT, CDR2 YYREEE (reference sequence). The CDR3 nucleotides are TGTGCCAGCAGGGGGGACTACACCCAAGAGACCCAGTACTTC. Its protein is CASRGDYTQETQYF.